The 27 T cell receptor beta chains in this list originate from one sample, sequenced in a study of cytomegalovirus exposure and HLA in healthy donors. PCR employed 60 Vbeta and 13 Jbeta primers. Profiled with immunoSEQ multiplex PCR; TCRdb holds only in-frame clones, not every one. The sample shows about 160,000 clones, more than 60% of them seen only once. The specimen was PBMCs. These receptors came from a man between 40 and 49 years old in good health and CMV-seropositive.

The genes are TRBV18 and TRBJ1-4; no clear D. The germline V and J ends were trimmed by 3 bases and 8 bases, with 13 bases remaining between them. The V gene's germline CDR1 is KGHSH and CDR2 LQKENI. This CDR3 contains 14 residues. In DNA form, the CDR3 reads TGTGCCAGCTCACCTGGACTCTGGGAGGAAAAACTGTTTTTT. It codes for CASSPGLWEEKLFF.

The V call is TRBV6-6, the J call TRBJ1-2; D is unclear. The germline V gene encodes CDR1 MNHNY and CDR2 SVGAGI (reference sequence). The CDR3 has 12 residues. The CDR3, as DNA: TGTGCGACTGCAATCGGGGAGGGTGGCTACACCTTC. It encodes CATAIGEGGYTF.

The chain links TRBV4-3 to TRBJ2-1; 7 nucleotides agree with TRBD2. The CDR3 has 18 residues. Unmatched junction bases numbered 12, after V lost 0 bases and J lost 4 bases. The V gene's germline CDR1 is LGHNA and CDR2 YSLEER. CDR3 bases: TGCGCCAGCAGCCAAGATCTCCCCGGGACTATTACTTACAATGAGCAGTTCTTC. It translates to CASSQDLPGTITYNEQFF.

The chain is built from TRBV14 and TRBJ1-4; tentative D call: TRBD1 (5 bases). V gave up 0 bases and J gave up 3 bases, with 8 bases separating them. Germline V CDR1 and CDR2: SGHDN, FVKESK. The CDR3 consists of 15 residues. Here the CDR3 DNA reads TGTGCCAGCAGCCAAGACGCGGGACCTAATGAAAAACTGTTTTTT. Amino acids: CASSQDAGPNEKLFF.

This sequence joins TRBV6-6 and TRBJ2-7, with 10 bases matching TRBD2. V gave up 6 bases and J gave up 3 bases; unmatched junction bases: 5. CDR3 length: 14 amino acids. Germline values: CDR1 MNHNY, CDR2 SVGAGI (reference sequence). CDR3 sequence reads: CASRGTSEHYEQYF. The CDR3 nucleotides read TGTGCCAGCAGAGGGACTAGCGAACACTACGAGCAGTACTTC.

CDR3 DNA: TGTGCCAGCACCGGGACTAGCGTTCATACGCAGTATTTT. Amino acid sequence: CASTGTSVHTQYF. The rearrangement joins TRBV14 to TRBJ2-3; TRBD2 matches at 10 bases. Per germline, CDR1 SGHDN and CDR2 FVKESK. Trimming removed 7 bases from V and 7 bases from J; junction bases left unmatched: 5. CDR3 length: 13 amino acids.

The genes are TRBV14 and TRBJ2-7; TRBD1 is a possible D gene (7 bases). The V end lost 3 bases, the J end lost 0 bases, and 12 bases lay between the germline ends. Germline assignment: CDR1 SGHDN and CDR2 FVKESK. The CDR3 has 15 residues. CDR3 in amino acids: CASSQRQGGSYEQYF. In DNA form, the CDR3 reads TGTGCCAGCAGCCAGAGGCAGGGGGGCTCCTACGAGCAGTACTTC.

V usage is TRBV18 and J usage is TRBJ2-5; possible D gene TRBD1, 6 bases. V lost 6 bases and J lost 1, with 15 bases in between. The germline CDR1 and CDR2 sequences are KGHSH and LQKENI. The CDR3 is 15 residues long. The CDR3, as DNA: TGTGCCAGCTCGACCGGGGCACAGGGCCAAGAGACCCAGTACTTC. It specifies CASSTGAQGQETQYF.

The rearrangement uses TRBV5-5 and TRBJ1-1; 9 nucleotides line up with TRBD1. Germline CDR1 reads SGHKS; CDR2 reads YYEKEE (reference sequence). Losses at the gene ends were 4 bases for V and 5 bases for J; bases not matched to a gene: 12. This CDR3 contains 16 residues. The CDR3 nucleotides read TGTGCCAGCAGCCCTAGGGACAGGGAAGTAGGAACTGAAGCTTTCTTT. Translation: CASSPRDREVGTEAFF.

J is TRBJ2-5 and V is TRBV7-6, with 9 bases aligning to TRBD2. Looked up from germline, CDR1 is SGHVS and CDR2 is FNYEAQ. J lost 5 bases, V lost 5 bases, and 12 bases had no gene match. The CDR3 runs to 16 residues. As DNA, the CDR3 is TGTGCCAGCAGCCCGGAAGGCGGGAGGGCCTGGGAGACCCAGTACTTC. Protein product: CASSPEGGRAWETQYF.

The rearrangement uses TRBV5-1 and TRBJ2-5; 14 bases agree with TRBD2. Losses at the gene ends were 0 bases for V and 1 base for J; bases not matched to a gene: 11. The CDR3 has 20 residues. Germline assignment: CDR1 SGHRS and CDR2 YFSETQ. CDR3 in amino acids: CASSLAPPGLAGEGQETQYF. CDR3 nucleotide sequence: TGCGCCAGCAGCTTGGCCCCCCCGGGACTAGCGGGAGAGGGCCAAGAGACCCAGTACTTC.

This chain uses TRBV5-4 with TRBJ2-1; tentative D call: TRBD2 (5 bases). V lost 0 bases, J lost 6 bases, and 10 bases lay in between. This CDR3 comprises 14 residues. Germline V gene lookup returns CDR1 SGHNT and CDR2 YYREEE (reference sequence). CDR3 region: CASSLGLTVNEQFF. CDR3 in DNA: TGTGCCAGCAGCTTGGGACTAACAGTCAATGAGCAGTTCTTC. Looking up the rest from reference TRBV5-4 and TRBJ2-1 gives the full variable domain: ETGVTQSPTHLIKTRGQQVTLRCSSQSGHNTVSWYQQALGQGPQFIFQYYREEENGRGNFPPRFSGLQFPNYSSELNVNALELDDSALYLCASSLGLTVNEQFFGPGTRLTVL.

About this clone itself: The germline gene is not matched at one end of the junction; a read error may be the cause. The same CDR3 is also encoded by other DNA sequences in this sample. This chain joins TRBV19 and TRBJ2-7, with 11 nucleotides matching TRBD2. Germline values: CDR1 LNHDA, CDR2 SQIVND (reference sequence). The length of the CDR3 is 16 residues. In DNA, the CDR3 is TGCGCCAGTAGTGTCGAAACTAGCGGGAGCGTCTACGAGCAGTACTTC. Protein sequence: CASSVETSGSVYEQYF.

Note on this clone: The sample contains more than one DNA sequence encoding this CDR3. The V and J genes are TRBV5-1 and TRBJ2-3, with 12 bases identical to TRBD1. V gave up 4 bases and J gave up 4 bases; unmatched junction bases: 4. Germline CDR1 SGHRS, CDR2 YFSETQ. The CDR3 consists of 15 residues. CDR3 sequence: CASSLGTGGSDTQYF. DNA of the CDR3: TGCGCCAGCAGCCTCGGGACAGGGGGCTCAGATACGCAGTATTTT. Full variable domain (remainder filled in from reference TRBV5-1 and TRBJ2-3): KAGVTQTPRYLIKTRGQQVTLSCSPISGHRSVSWYQQTPGQGLQFLFEYFSETQRNKGNFPGRFSGRQFSNSRSEMNVSTLELGDSALYLCASSLGTGGSDTQYFGPGTRLTVL.

Points on this clone: The final CDR3 position lacks the conserved phenylalanine or tryptophan, pointing to a likely read error. The chain is built from TRBV5-6 and TRBJ2-7, with a weak D call TRBD1 (5 bases). V lost 4 bases and J 5 bases, leaving 13 bases between the germline ends. Germline V lookup: CDR1 SGHDT, CDR2 YYEEEE. This CDR3 spans 13 amino acids. CDR3 sequence: CASSKAGAHEQYL. CDR3 nucleotide sequence: TGTGCCAGCAGCAAGGCTGGGGCTCACGAGCAGTACCTC.

The chain has TRBV18 and TRBJ1-2, with 7 bases fitting TRBD1. CDR3 size: 14 residues. Germline lookup yields CDR1 KGHSH and CDR2 LQKENI. With V trimmed by 2 bases and J by 7 bases, 7 bases remained unmatched. CDR3: CASSPGDRRTGYTF. CDR3 DNA sequence: TGTGCCAGCTCACCAGGGGACAGACGAACTGGCTACACCTTC.

The chain has TRBV9 and TRBJ1-1; a weak D match, TRBD1 (6 bases). The ends were cut back, 4 bases at V and 7 bases at J, with 20 bases in the middle. The CDR3 runs to 15 residues. Per the germline V gene, CDR1 is SGDLS and CDR2 is YYNGEE. The CDR3 region is CASSLGGGSVVEAFF. The CDR3 bases are TGTGCCAGCAGCCTCGGGGGGGGCTCGGTTGTTGAAGCTTTCTTT.

This chain connects TRBV28 to TRBJ1-1, with D hard to call. This CDR3 has 13 amino acids. Per the germline V gene, CDR1 is MDHEN and CDR2 is SYDVKM. V lost 1 base to trimming and J lost 4 bases, with 7 bases between them. The CDR3 region is CASSLSRGTEAFF. The CDR3 coding sequence is TGTGCCAGCAGTTTATCCCGAGGCACTGAAGCTTTCTTT.

This chain links TRBV5-1 with TRBJ2-2; the match to TRBD2 covers 16 bases. V lost 4 bases, J lost 3 bases, and 6 bases stayed unmatched. Germline CDR1 reads SGHRS; CDR2 reads YFSETQ. The CDR3 totals 18 residues. The CDR3 nucleotides read TGCGCCAGCAGCCCGGGACTAGCGGGAGGGCCTCACACCGGGGAGCTGTTTTTT. It encodes CASSPGLAGGPHTGELFF.

This chain joins TRBV5-1 and TRBJ2-1; tentative D call: TRBD2 (6 bases). The CDR3 runs to 14 residues. Germline V gene lookup returns CDR1 SGHRS and CDR2 YFSETQ. Trimming pared 4 bases from V and 7 bases from J, leaving 15 bases between. The CDR3, as DNA: TGCGCCAGCAGCCCGGGACTGCTCCTAAATGAGCAGTTCTTC. Translated, it gives CASSPGLLLNEQFF.

The chain employs TRBV4-1 and TRBJ2-3, with unresolved D. From germline, CDR1 is MGHRA and CDR2 YSYEKL. The germline V and J ends were trimmed by 3 bases and 2 bases, with 6 bases remaining between them. CDR3 length: 13 residues. In DNA form, the CDR3 reads TGCGCCAGCAGCCAGCACTACACAGATACGCAGTATTTT. It translates to CASSQHYTDTQYF.

The chain carries TRBV10-1 and TRBJ1-2; TRBD1 is a possible D gene (6 bases). There are 16 residues in the CDR3. Trimming left V 0 bases short and J 6 bases short, with 17 bases between. The germline CDR1 and CDR2 sequences are WNHNN and SYGVQD (reference sequence). As DNA, the CDR3 is TGCGCCAGCAGTGAGTCGACCTCTGGGGACATCGATGGCTACACCTTC. Translation: CASSESTSGDIDGYTF.

The chain links TRBV10-3 to TRBJ2-6; TRBD1 aligns across 9 bases. With 8 bases clipped from V and 0 bases from J, the junction kept 2 bases outside the gene matches. This CDR3 contains 15 residues. Germline V lookup: CDR1 ENHRY, CDR2 SYGVKD. In DNA form, the CDR3 reads TGTGCCATCCGGGACAGGGACTCTGGGGCCAACGTCCTGACTTTC. Protein product: CAIRDRDSGANVLTF.

The chain uses TRBV7-2 and TRBJ1-2, with 8 positions matching TRBD1. CDR1 SGHTA and CDR2 FQGNSA come from the germline V gene. V lost 5 bases to trimming and J lost 8 bases; unmatched junction nucleotides: 13. This CDR3 region has 15 residues. The CDR3 loop reads CASSPRRTGSLGYTF. The CDR3 DNA sequence: TGTGCCAGCAGCCCTCGTCGGACAGGGAGTTTAGGCTACACCTTC.

This clone was seen more than once but under ten times. The gene calls are TRBV28 and TRBJ2-7; 7 nucleotides line up with TRBD2. This CDR3 is built from 16 residues. Germline V CDR1 and CDR2: MDHEN, SYDVKM. The V segment lost 1 base and the J segment 6 bases; nucleotides outside the gene matches: 12. CDR3: CASSLSGGRDGSEQYF. The CDR3 coding sequence is TGTGCCAGCAGTTTATCGGGGGGTCGGGACGGATCCGAGCAGTACTTC.

DNA of the CDR3: TGCGCCAGCAGTCAGCCGGACAGGGGAGAGTTTCTCCAGTACTTC. As protein: CASSQPDRGEFLQYF. The V and J genes are TRBV23-1 and TRBJ2-4, with TRBD1 matching over 9 bases. TRBV23-1 is treated as an ORF (open reading frame) with a function not yet certain. The V segment lost 3 bases and the J segment 13 bases; nucleotides outside the gene matches: 13. The CDR3 sequence is 15 residues long.

For this clone: Germline is not matched at one junction end, which may reflect a read error. This chain joins TRBV2 and TRBJ2-5; TRBD2 might be the D (6 bases). The germline CDR1 and CDR2 sequences are SNHLY and FYNNEI. The CDR3 spans 11 residues. The DNA for the CDR3 is TGTGCCAGCAGGGCGGGACTCACCGTACACTTC. Translating it yields CASRAGLTVHF.